This T cell receptor beta chain was observed in a study of shared clonotypes between healthy human individuals. Germline assignment: CDR1 SGHTA and CDR2 FQGNSA. The CDR3 contains 12 residues. The V end was cut by 4 bases, the J end by 7 bases, with 7 bases between. CD45RO-negative cells were positively selected for CCR7, leaving out terminally differentiated effector memory CD45RA+ cells. Researchers divided each subset's genomic DNA evenly across several immunoSEQ plates. Original data processing: Quality scores were absent from the junction-only immunoSEQ sequences, so filtering differed. Assay used: immunoSEQ multiplex PCR; TCRdb lists only in-frame clones, some missing. The V and J calls and the clone size are those of that table, but D and trimming were determined from the DNA. The data contain about 2,100,000 clones, more than 85% of them seen just once; the ten biggest clones take up under 2%.

With respect to this clone: Its antigen remains unidentified.

Study-wide points: Among a handful of donors, approximately 5% of naive CD4 clonotypes were found in common. Compared with memory subsets, naive subsets generally had larger estimated richness.

The material sequenced was naive CD8+ T cells from PBMCs. The sequence was collected from a man aged 18 to 29 in good health. Some clones in this sample may be carry-over from other donors' samples. The chain combines TRBV7-2 with TRBJ2-2; the D is unclear. The chain's CDR3 is CASSSLGGELFF. CDR3 DNA: TGTGCCAGCAGCTCCCTTGGCGGGGAGCTGTTTTTT. Full variable domain (remainder filled in from reference TRBV7-2 and TRBJ2-2): GAGVSQSPSNKVTEKGKDVELRCDPISGHTALYWYRQSLGQGLEFLIYFQGNSAPDKSGLPSDRFSAERTGGSVSTLTIQRTQQEDSAVYLCASSSLGGELFFGEGSRLTVL.